One TCR beta chain is described in this entry. Its antigen remains unidentified. This sample is part of a study of CD8 T cells in ankylosing spondylitis. Overall study findings and caveats: The authors found the disease-linked clones to be CD8+ and relatively rare in peripheral blood. Several highly homologous variants made up a TCR beta motif, and this motif appeared characteristic of ankylosing spondylitis blood. Clones linked to disease were reported to show significant enrichment in matched ankylosing spondylitis synovial fluid.

Researchers built TCR beta libraries using quantitative 5'-RACE with molecular barcodes. TCRdb passed the 5' RACE reads through MiXCR, listing each CDR3 protein once. The table lists 230,000 or so distinct CDR3 sequences, about 24% of them singletons. Looked up from germline, CDR1 is SGHRS and CDR2 is YFSETQ. Trimming removed 1 base at V and 3 bases at J, with 10 bases between. The CDR3 spans 14 residues. The clonotype was recovered from a male donor with ankylosing spondylitis or in good health (not recorded which). Material for sequencing was blood, either unsorted or a sorted T cell fraction (not recorded which). V is TRBV5-1 and J is TRBJ2-5; the D gene is possibly TRBD2 (6 bases). CDR3 loop: CASSLYAGKETQYF. The CDR3 DNA follows: TGCGCCAGCAGCTTGTACGCGGGGAAAGAGACCCAGTACTTC.